This T cell receptor beta chain was found in a study of PD-1 blockade in classical Hodgkin lymphoma. Study-wide findings and caveats: Compared with healthy donors, newly diagnosed patients reportedly showed lower baseline TCR diversity.

Details on this clone: Its antigen is unidentified.

Trimming stripped 0 bases from V and 1 base from J, with 5 bases between. This CDR3 has 14 amino acids. CDR1 is MNHNS, CDR2 SASEGT, per germline. Sample time point: newly diagnosed, previously untreated cHL patient sample. This table comes from immunoSEQ multiplex PCR, and its TCRdb copy is limited to in-frame clones, with some not included. The repertoire consists of tens of thousands of clones, with 94% occurring once and the leading ten covering approximately 5%. The V call is TRBV6-1, the J call TRBJ2-3; D assignment may be TRBD1 or TRBD2 (5 bases each). The material sequenced was peripheral blood mononuclear cells (PBMCs). The TCR was taken from a human donor with classical Hodgkin lymphoma. CDR3 bases: TGTGCCAGCAGTGAAGCGGGGGGCACAGATACGCAGTATTTT. As protein: CASSEAGGTDTQYF.